The source of this TCR beta chain is a study of blood T cell repertoires in COVID-19. As for the study in general: Samples representing acute and convalescent COVID-19 were sourced from the United States, Italy and Spain. PBMCs, B-cell-depleted T cells, or T cells were the source of the cDNA or gDNA that made up the material.

V lost 3 bases to trimming and J lost 8 bases, with 10 bases between them. CDR1 and CDR2 from the germline V gene are SQVTM and ANQGSEA. The length of the CDR3 is 11 residues. As processed by the authors: It was from reference gene primer amplification that nucleated cell counts were estimated. TCRdb's copy holds only in-frame clones and misses some; the assay was immunoSEQ multiplex PCR. Clone size and the V and J calls come from that table; the DNA yielded D and trimming. The data hold 200,000 to 250,000 clones, with roughly 80% observed a single time. Sequenced: peripheral blood. This clonotype was sampled from a woman between 55 and 75 years old with acute or convalescent COVID-19. This sequence joins TRBV29-1 and TRBJ1-2; D is undetermined. The CDR3 loop is CSVEARWGYTF. The CDR3 nucleotides read TGCAGCGTTGAGGCTCGTTGGGGCTACACCTTC. Full variable domain (outside the CDR3, taken from reference TRBV29-1 and TRBJ1-2): SAVISQKPSRDICQRGTSLTIQCQVDSQVTMMFWYRQQPGQSLTLIATANQGSEATYESGFVIDKFPISRPNLTFSTLTVSNMSPEDSSIYLCSVEARWGYTFGSGTRLTVV.